This T cell receptor (beta chain) is drawn from a study of brain T cells in children with intractable seizures. Study-level findings and limits: Pre- and post-surgery blood differed in depth, so pre-surgery absences may be undersampling.

As to this clone: As yet, its antigen is unknown.

Only in-frame clones appear in the TCRdb table, and some are missing; sequencing was by immunoSEQ multiplex PCR. Of fewer than 85,000 clones in the sample, 90% to 95% were seen once. Germline-derived CDR1 and CDR2 are LNHDA and SQIVND (reference sequence). The CDR3 totals 14 residues. J gave up 7 bases and V 8 bases, and 4 bases lay outside the gene matches. Material: peripheral blood, obtained at surgery. The chain carries TRBV19 and TRBJ1-6; 11 bases line up with TRBD1. The source of this sequence is a boy under three years old with tuberous sclerosis and intractable seizures. The CDR3 DNA follows: TGTGCCAGTGGACAGGGGGCGCGGAATTCACCCCTCCACTTT. Its translation: CASGQGARNSPLHF.